This T cell receptor (beta chain) was captured by sequencing in a study of cytomegalovirus exposure and HLA in healthy donors (dated by TCRdb to 2015 to 2018). For context, the study as a whole: In an earlier analysis of roughly 590 of the donors, approximately 260 Gb of sequence data and about 110 million unique TCR beta sequences from about 190 million T cells were reported. Approximately 310 gigabases of sequencing data and some 85 million unique TCR sequences were included in an early release covering 500 to 750 HLA-typed donors. Of the 398 genotyped donors, less than 90% were placed in the genetic ancestry cluster associated with self-reported Caucasian donors. The study aimed to test whether signatures of past pathogen exposure could be identified by cataloging public T cell receptors. The study profiled the T cell repertoires of under 850 subjects by immunosequencing and related them to cytomegalovirus serostatus. A separate validation cohort of about 110 different subjects was used in addition to the 666-subject first cohort. To predict cytomegalovirus infection status, the study brought together high-throughput TCR immunosequencing, statistical association of individual TCRs with disease status, and machine learning. In a later analysis, previously published TCR beta repertoires from about 670 donors were re-analyzed and high-resolution HLA genotyping was added so that TCR occurrence patterns could be studied. Rather than using new phenotypic data, the later analysis identified candidate immune exposures from TCR beta sequences and from how often those sequences occurred across donors. An earlier analysis of around 580 of the donors used high-throughput TCR beta sequencing to judge whether each TCR beta V gene segment behaved as functional or pseudogenic. Alongside the repertoire data, information on donor age, sex, ethnicity and CMV serostatus was compiled. A later genetic analysis took genome-wide SNP genotypes for about three fifths of the roughly 700 donors and used that subset as a discovery cohort. Every discovery cohort repertoire had been produced on one sequencing platform. HLA typing included class I and class II loci at four-digit resolution. Typing coverage differed by locus: A, B, C, DRB1 and DQB1 were typed in roughly 629-640 donors, DQA1 in about 500, DPA1 in nearly 610, and DPB1 in just under 490. Roughly 5 DR-DQ haplotypes were handled as single units for association and clustering, since linkage in the cohort was strong. Among 398 genotyped donors of the cohort, an average of roughly 240,000 unique TCR beta nucleotide sequences were sequenced per donor, around 20% of them non-productive.

Paper-wide results and their limitations: In both the original and validation cohorts, the classifier was reported to diagnose cytomegalovirus status with high specificity and sensitivity. Several of the top co-occurrence clusters appeared to be linked to parvovirus B19, influenza, CMV and Epstein-Barr virus, according to a later analysis. In an earlier analysis of around 600 of the donors, most TCR beta V segments appeared in productive rearrangements about 87% or about 30% of the time, broadly matching IMGT annotations. Immune exposure information for the cohort was limited to CMV serostatus. Presence/absence analyses assumed roughly uniform sequencing depth across donors, an assumption that may not hold. In this cohort, only TCR beta chains were sequenced, and detectable features were limited by the absence of alpha or paired-chain data. In a later analysis, HLA-associated TCR beta chains showed more clonal expansion and lower generation probabilities than non-associated chains that were equally common. Some IMGT-functional V segments, including TRBV6-2 and TRBV6-3, could not be told apart with the 87-base-pair reads, so those segments were excluded. A later analysis found that most CMV-associated TCR beta chains appeared HLA-restricted, with HLA associations seemingly driven largely by CMV exposure. When HLA alleles, especially DR and DQ, strongly co-occurred, TCR associations were difficult to assign to individual alleles. The authors suggested that the approach could potentially be extended to other disease states and immunological phenotypes. Correlated functional status among segregating V segments might be attributable to linkage disequilibrium, but an unknown experimental factor could not be ruled out. According to a later genetic analysis, donors in an Asian-associated ancestry cluster had fewer N-insertions in productive TCRs than the approximately 650-donor mean. In the study, roughly 160 TCR beta chains were listed as associated with cytomegalovirus. A later analysis found that TCR association rates varied across HLA loci, with DRB1 alleles showing the most associated TCRs and HLA-C alleles the fewest. A further reported finding was that TCR beta sequences accurately predicted the HLA-A and HLA-B alleles for most subjects in the first cohort. Over 15 rarely observed V segments, including chromosome 9 orphons, were excluded from the earlier analysis of just under 600 of the donors because counts were too low. A cluster of highly shared sequence variants was judged likely to be a technical artifact of the sequencing pipeline. A few of the identified cytomegalovirus-associated TCR beta chains were confirmed in vitro to be specific for cytomegalovirus antigens. In a later genetic analysis, a missense DCLRE1C variant was associated with V-gene and J-gene trimming of TCR beta chains, and the association was replicated in an independent cohort. HLA typing was unavailable for some donors at each locus, so association tests used only the typed subset. Across donors, most TCR sequences were observed very rarely, whereas some public TCRs were present in many individuals. A later analysis associated about 17,000 TCR beta sequences with specific HLA alleles at a false discovery rate of 0.05.

Libraries were made using the immunoSEQ multiplex PCR assay. A mixture of 60 forward primers for TCR Vbeta segments and 13 reverse primers for TCR Jbeta segments was used in the multiplex PCR. The CDR3 region of rearranged TCR beta genes was amplified from genomic DNA with a multiplex PCR assay. Amplified TCR beta libraries were sequenced as 87-base-pair reads on the Illumina HiSeq System. As for the authors' bioinformatics: Across the 500 to 750 repertoires, a later analysis counted some 81 million unique TCR beta chains, around 10 million of which were shared by at least two donors. Raw reads were error-corrected and collapsed into unique sequences by a nearest-neighbor algorithm in which closely related sequences were merged to remove PCR and sequencing errors. Alignment of CDR3 sequences to IMGT reference sequences was used to assign V, D and J gene segments. For a sequence to be retained, at least a six-nucleotide match to both a V gene segment and a J gene segment was required. Rearrangements were called productive when the CDR3 lacked stop codons and stayed in frame with V and J; all others were non-productive. CDR3 was defined according to IMGT convention as the region running from the second conserved V-encoded cysteine to the conserved J-encoded phenylalanine. The earlier analysis of 500 to 750 of the donors excluded any sequence lacking an unambiguous match to a single V gene segment. An earlier analysis of a few hundred of the donors classified V segments as functional when productive rearrangements were above 56.7% and as segregating when the standard deviation between donors was above 5%. A statistical classification framework was built for diagnosing cytomegalovirus status from the catalog of TCR beta chain sequences. A later analysis assigned V and J genes by comparing TCR nucleotide sequences with IMGT/GENE-DB human TR gene sequences. In a later analysis, CDR3 sequences and most-parsimonious VDJ recombination scenarios were assigned using the TCRdist pipeline. In a later analysis, every TCR beta chain was defined by the combination of its CDR3 amino acid sequence and its V-gene family, and reads without a unique V-gene family were dropped. In a later analysis, around 650 highly shared, low-generation-probability nucleotide sequences were removed to address suspected cross-contamination and a sequencing artifact. A later analysis calculated a clonal expansion index for each public chain from normalized within-repertoire ranks of inferred template counts. In a later analysis, generation probabilities were computed using a VDJ recombination model fitted to out-of-frame rearrangements, and the results were checked against IGoR. Hypergeometric tests were used in a later analysis to score TCR-TCR, TCR-HLA and TCR-CMV co-occurrence, with a repertoire-size bias correction applied to the TCR pairs. A later analysis estimated false discovery rates by permuting HLA or CMV assignments 20 times. In a later analysis, co-occurring TCRs were grouped with DBSCAN, and TCRdist sequence similarity was added when clustering was performed within HLA-allele-positive subsets. Co-occurrence clustering excluded repertoires with fewer than 30,000 or more than 120,000 public chains, plus five with anomalous nucleotide sharing. TCRdb's version of the immuneACCESS table is confined to in-frame rearrangements and falls short of the full clone set. An unresolved V gene accounts for under half of the shortfall where checked; the remainder is of unknown origin. For V, J and clone size, that table is used; D and trimming come from the DNA. The sample table lists 140,000 to 150,000 clones, approximately 80% of them with a count of one. In total, the top ten clones hold 2.5% to 3% of the sample.

The CDR3 numbers 14 residues from cysteine through phenylalanine. Only the CDR3 region is kept as DNA, spanning 42 bases read in frame from base 1. From V the trimming removes 6 bases and from J it removes 4 bases, while the gene matches leave 3 bases of the junction unaccounted for. According to the germline V gene, CDR1 reads SNHLY and CDR2 reads FYNNEI. Details on this clone: Its antigen remains unidentified. Per-base qualities were not stored, and no clone one base away is much larger.

The cohort comprised 550 to 700 healthy bone marrow donors. All cohort members were sampled while nominally healthy, although unrecorded immune exposures were likely present. The donor was CMV seronegative and was included in the group of a few hundred seronegative cohort members. Every donor gave a peripheral blood sample, and the peripheral blood mononuclear cells from that sample were used for TCR beta sequencing. Genomic DNA extraction from the blood cell samples was performed with the Qiagen DNeasy Blood Extraction Kit. This clonotype was obtained from a female donor in good health and CMV-seronegative. The sample was PBMCs. This chain is built from TRBV2 and TRBJ2-1; TRBD2 matches 10 bases in the middle. The DNA is TGTGCCAGCAGGGCTAGCGGGAGATACAATGAGCAGTTCTTC. Translation gives CASRASGRYNEQFF. With the portions outside the CDR3 filled from the reference TRBV2 and TRBJ2-1 genes, the complete variable region becomes EPEVTQTPSHQVTQMGQEVILRCVPISNHLYFYWYRQILGQKVEFLVSFYNNEISEKSEIFDDQFSVERPDGSNFTLKIRSTKLEDSAMYFCASRASGRYNEQFFGPGTRLTVL.